The clone carrying this T cell receptor (beta chain) was seen a single time. These data are taken from a study of CD8 T cells in Susac syndrome. Reverse transcription of about 0.5 to 1 ug RNA used random hexamers. Each CDR3 protein is one row after TCRdb ran MiXCR on the immunoSEQ multiplex PCR reads. Of about 240,000 distinct CDR3 sequences in the sample, 90% to 96% are singletons; the top ten hold about 0.1%. The CDR3 is 17 amino acids. The trim removed 6 bases at V and 5 bases at J, leaving 11 bases unmatched. The sample was CD4+ T cells from PBMCs. This sequence originates from a human donor with Susac syndrome. This chain joins TRBV12-3 or TRBV12-4 and TRBJ2-6, with 9 bases that match TRBD1. For the CDR3, the DNA is TGTGCCAGCAGCCCCGGGACAGGGAAATGGAGGGCCAACGTCCTGACTTTC. It translates to CASSPGTGKWRANVLTF.